This T cell receptor beta chain is drawn from a study of cytomegalovirus exposure and HLA in healthy donors (dated by TCRdb to 2016 to 2017). Concerning the study at large: A later analysis indicated that the 120 validation repertoires were generated on the platform also employed for the 700 or so repertoires of the first cohort. The aim of the study was to test whether cataloging public T cell receptors could identify signatures of past pathogen exposure. In addition to the first cohort of approximately 670 subjects, a separate validation cohort of 130 or so different subjects was used. To predict cytomegalovirus infection status, the study combined high-throughput TCR immunosequencing, statistical association of individual TCRs with disease status, and machine learning. General conclusions and limits of the study: Cytomegalovirus status was reported to be diagnosed by the classifier with high specificity and sensitivity in both the original and validation cohorts. Three of the identified cytomegalovirus-associated TCR beta chains were confirmed in vitro to be specific for cytomegalovirus antigens. The authors suggested that the approach could potentially be extended to other disease states and immunological phenotypes. A later analysis found that TCRs clustered in the first cohort also tended to co-occur in the 120 or so validation repertoires, with roughly 95% of cluster scores above 0. A later analysis lacked HLA typing for the validation cohort, so it scored co-occurrence in that cohort across all 120 repertoires. While some public TCRs were present in many individuals, most TCR sequences turned up only very rarely across donors. A total of some 180 TCR beta chains were listed by the study as associated with cytomegalovirus.

CDR1 and CDR2, looked up from the germline V gene (reference sequence), are LNHDA and SQIVND. The CDR3 holds 12 amino acids from the cysteine to the phenylalanine. Only CDR3 DNA is held: 36 bases, read in frame from base 1. The junction shows trimming of 6 bases on V and 6 bases on J, and the gene matches do not reach 4 bases of it. Of note for this clone: Its antigen remains undetermined. Per-nucleotide qualities are absent, and no much larger clonotype sits a single base away.

Donors formed part of the validation cohort, which comprised fewer than 150 subjects and was distinct from the first cohort of several hundred subjects. The library was generated by the immunoSEQ multiplex PCR assay. The study's processing was this. A statistical classification framework was built to diagnose cytomegalovirus status from the catalog of TCR beta chain sequences. Entries here come from immuneACCESS through TCRdb and include only in-frame sequences with V and J called. Some clones fail to appear in such tables; in the studies checked, an unresolved V gene covers under half of the shortfall, and the cause of the remainder is unknown. V, J and clone size reflect that table, while D and trimming were determined from the DNA. The sample has tens of thousands of clones on record, more than 85% of them singletons. Of the sample, approximately 0.69% falls within the top ten clones.

What was sequenced was PBMCs. This sequence originates from a man between 18 and 29 years old in good health and CMV-seronegative. This chain is built from TRBV19 and TRBJ2-7, and 8 bases in between align with TRBD1. The CDR3 region: CASRDRDGEQYF. The DNA sequence follows: TGTGCCAGTAGGGACAGGGACGGCGAGCAGTACTTC.